The 6 T cell receptor beta chains below come from one sample, sequenced in a study of T cells of healthy individuals. TCRdb independently ran MiXCR on the 5' RACE reads; one entry per CDR3 protein. Seen here are about 96,000 distinct CDR3 sequences, roughly a sixth observed once, and the top ten hold roughly 6.2%. The receptors come from a human donor in good health.

The CDR3 sequence is CSARDLSGGTYEQYF. The CDR3 coding sequence is TGCAGTGCTAGAGATCTTAGCGGGGGGACCTACGAGCAGTACTTC. The V gene is TRBV20-1, the J gene TRBJ2-7; 10 bases are shared with TRBD2. This CDR3 is built from 15 residues. J lost 2 bases, V lost 0 bases, and 4 bases had no gene match. Germline loops: CDR1 DFQATT, CDR2 SNEGSKA (reference sequence).

This rearrangement joins TRBV5-5 to TRBJ1-2; D perhaps matches TRBD1 (5 bases). V lost 0 bases, J lost 4 bases, and 13 bases lay in between. The CDR3 loop spans 15 amino acids. Germline CDR1 SGHKS, CDR2 YYEKEE (reference sequence). This CDR3 reads CASSLVGRQIYGYTF. CDR3 nucleotide sequence: TGTGCCAGCAGCTTGGTAGGACGACAGATCTATGGCTACACCTTC.

The chain is built from TRBV20-1 and TRBJ2-1; TRBD2 matches at 7 bases. CDR1 and CDR2 (germline): DFQATT, SNEGSKA (reference sequence). This CDR3 region has 12 residues. V lost 1 base and J lost 13; bases outside the gene matches: 7. The CDR3 bases are TGCAGTGCTAGAGTAAAACGGGAGGACCAGTTCTTC. This gives the protein CSARVKREDQFF.

This clonotype showed up many times. This sequence joins TRBV29-1 and TRBJ2-3; D may be TRBD1 (6 bases). This CDR3 is 13 amino acids long. Trimming pared 6 bases from V and 2 bases from J, leaving 12 bases between. Germline-derived CDR1 and CDR2 are SQVTM and ANQGSEA. The CDR3 DNA follows: TGCAGCGTAGATCGGGACAACACAGATACGCAGTATTTT. Protein: CSVDRDNTDTQYF.

The table lists this clonotype with a few counts. The chain links TRBV20-1 to TRBJ2-1; 9 bases align to TRBD1. The germline V gene encodes CDR1 DFQATT and CDR2 SNEGSKA (reference sequence). V lost 6 bases and J lost 7; bases outside the gene matches: 13. This CDR3 region has 15 residues. This chain's CDR3 is CSAPGQGNIGNEQFF. The CDR3 DNA reads TGCAGTGCGCCGGGACAGGGTAATATTGGTAATGAGCAGTTCTTC.

A few counts support this clonotype. The gene calls are TRBV18 and TRBJ2-7; D is possibly TRBD1 (6 bases). This CDR3 comprises 17 residues. V lost 5 bases to trimming and J lost 0 bases, with 20 bases between them. The germline gives CDR1 KGHSH, CDR2 LQKENI. The CDR3 DNA reads TGTGCCAGCTCAGCCCAAGGGGGTTCCCAGAGCTCCTACGAGCAGTACTTC. The encoded protein is CASSAQGGSQSSYEQYF.